A selection of T cell receptor beta chains follows, all from one sample in a study of shared clonotypes between healthy human individuals. Clones were read by immunoSEQ multiplex PCR, and TCRdb kept only the in-frame ones, dropping some. The sample carries around 1.9 million clones, more than 85% recorded once. Material: naive CD8+ T cells from PBMCs. All receptors come from a man aged 18 to 29 in good health. Some clones in this sample may be carry-over from other donors' samples. CDR3s include the opening cysteine and the closing phenylalanine or tryptophan. The D gene is left open where the match is weak.

j_gene,d_gene,v_gene,CDR3aa
TRBJ2-5,NA,TRBV28,CASSISGTLIQETQYF
TRBJ2-1,NA,TRBV4-2,CASSQGEGSSVEQFF
TRBJ2-5,TRBD1,TRBV28,CASSGQAETQYF
TRBJ1-4,NA,TRBV7-9,CASSLDRAAGKLFF
TRBJ2-1,NA,TRBV27,CASSPRGISYNEQFF
TRBJ2-7,NA,TRBV7-6,CASSRAGLGDYEQYF
TRBJ2-1,NA,TRBV19,CASSIAPGIYNEQFF
TRBJ2-1,TRBD2,TRBV6-1,CASSETSGRMNEQFF
TRBJ1-3,TRBD1,TRBV10-3,CAISSTGTGSPGNTIYF
TRBJ2-7,TRBD2,TRBV7-9,CASSFQGLAGVVPYEQYF
TRBJ2-7,TRBD2,TRBV7-9,CASSLAGGGTRGLEQYF
TRBJ2-1,NA,TRBV27,CASTMLGQGDNEQFF
TRBJ1-6,TRBD1,TRBV14,CASSQEQGASNSPLHF
TRBJ2-1,NA,TRBV11-1,CASSNRAALSPTYNEQFF
TRBJ1-1,TRBD1,TRBV7-9,CASSSRDRGIDTEAFF
TRBJ2-7,TRBD1,TRBV29-1,CSASWDRDRYEQYF
TRBJ2-4,TRBD1,TRBV7-9,CASSLQGADIQYF
TRBJ1-1,NA,TRBV27,CASSPRVNTEAFF
TRBJ1-1,TRBD1,TRBV5-1,CASSPPSGTGGEMNTEAFF
TRBJ1-5,NA,TRBV27,CASSPKGPSNQPQHF
TRBJ2-7,NA,TRBV7-8,CASTPYGPASYEQYF
TRBJ2-5,NA,TRBV11-3,CASSPPDFQETQYF
TRBJ1-5,NA,TRBV27,CASSLWGQRDQPQHF
TRBJ1-4,TRBD1,TRBV11-2,CASISQGGKLFF
TRBJ2-7,NA,TRBV5-8,CASSPPFRYF
TRBJ1-1,NA,TRBV29-1,CSVVYRPGTEAFF
TRBJ2-2,TRBD2,TRBV5-5,CASSLLAGNTGELFF
TRBJ1-2,NA,TRBV5-1,CASSPGRTPLYYGYTF
TRBJ1-2,NA,TRBV28,CASSLDGANYGYTF
TRBJ1-1,NA,TRBV30,CAWSVQGFTEAFF
TRBJ2-1,TRBD2,TRBV7-6,CASSLDSGRGNEQFF
TRBJ2-7,NA,TRBV5-6,CASSYGTASYEQYF
TRBJ1-1,TRBD1,TRBV19,CASSIVNPQGDTEAFF
TRBJ2-3,TRBD2,TRBV9,CASSVGGGRGTDTQYF
TRBJ2-2,TRBD2,TRBV6-5,CASSYFLAGGVGELFF
TRBJ2-7,TRBD1,TRBV13,CASSLAQGIYEQYF
TRBJ2-5,TRBD2,TRBV27,CASSIGASGYQETQYF
TRBJ1-2,TRBD1,TRBV7-9,CASSINNRGLRGYTF
TRBJ2-3,TRBD2,TRBV13,CASSLRLAEDTDTQYF
TRBJ2-7,TRBD1,TRBV9,CASSPSRGWSYEQYF
TRBJ1-5,NA,TRBV27,CASSYRARNQPQHF
TRBJ2-1,NA,TRBV2,CASSEVVGVYNEQFF
TRBJ2-6,NA,TRBV28,CASSPRWGSGANVLTF
TRBJ2-1,NA,TRBV5-4,CASSDFDSSYNEQFF
TRBJ2-2,NA,TRBV5-6,CASGIIAALGTGELFF
TRBJ2-7,TRBD2,TRBV9,CASSASGSYNVGSSYEQYF
TRBJ2-1,NA,TRBV7-9,CASSSPLGPWQFF
TRBJ2-7,TRBD2,TRBV19,CASSIDGTSTLYEQYF
TRBJ2-7,TRBD1,TRBV14,CASSQGTGVPYEQYF
TRBJ1-1,NA,TRBV5-6,CASSFEENTEAFF
TRBJ2-1,NA,TRBV28,CASSFLNLDQSSYNEQFF
TRBJ1-4,NA,TRBV28,CASSLRSSGEKLFF
TRBJ2-7,NA,TRBV27,CASRLNRYEQYF
TRBJ1-1,NA,TRBV11-2,CASSLGGATEAFF
TRBJ2-2,TRBD1,TRBV7-6,CASSLDRGTGELFF
TRBJ1-1,TRBD1,TRBV6-1,CASSDSGGFTEAFF
TRBJ1-2,NA,TRBV28,CASSSSVLSYGYTF
TRBJ2-6,NA,TRBV6-1,CASSSTGFGANVLTF
TRBJ2-4,TRBD1,TRBV6-1,CASKYLDRGRDIQYF